What follows describes a single T cell receptor (beta chain). This clonotype showed up many times. Base qualities were left out, and no much larger clone turns up one base away. This specimen's treatment or condition label, interpreted: live attenuated yellow fever vaccine strain. A standard Ficoll-Paque protocol was used to isolate PBMCs from peripheral blood. For sorted memory subsets, RNA extraction was done with the RNeasy Micro Kit. The CDR3 covers 15 residues, taking in both the cysteine and the phenylalanine. Solely the CDR3 DNA is kept, with 45 bases framed from the first base. The germline V gene encodes CDR1 LGHNA and CDR2 YSLEER. Here V drops 2 bases and J drops 9 bases, and the junction holds 7 bases not matched to any gene. The record originates from a study of T cells after yellow fever vaccination (dated 2019 in TCRdb). Notes on the research overall: Using CD3, CD45RA, CCR7 and CD95 staining, memory subsets (EM, EMRA, CM and Tscm) were sorted on a BD FACS Aria III. Libraries from fractions with low cell numbers were prepared with the SMART-Seq v4 Ultra Low Input RNA kit. To follow T-cell clones before and after both primary and booster YFV17D yellow fever vaccination, bulk TCR alpha and beta repertoires underwent longitudinal sequencing. Two healthy male donors, one aged 18 to 29 and one aged 30 to 40 years, made up the cohort. Blood was drawn at multiple timepoints before and after primary and secondary immunization, with bulk PBMC replicates and cell subsets isolated. Memory subsets were sorted on days 0, 15 and 45 and at 18 months after primary vaccination, and on days 0, 15 and 45 after the 30-year booster.

TCR cDNA was synthesized by 5'RACE template switching, through which a universal primer site and unique molecular identifiers were introduced. Priming of cDNA synthesis was performed from both the TCR alpha and TCR beta constant segments. Library amplification involved two PCR steps, and the second step added sample barcodes and sequencing adapters. Sequencing of the libraries was done on either Illumina HiSeq 2500 (2x100 bp) or NovaSeq (2x150 bp). The authors' pipeline ran thus. Demultiplexing of reads and collapsing into UMI consensus sequences were performed with MIGEC, and V(D)J alignment was carried out with MiXCR. Using edgeR on replicate PBMC samples, clonotypes were called vaccine-responding if FDR was below 0.01 and the log2 fold change was above 5 up to day 15. Bulk clonotypes were assigned CD4 or CD8 identity according to which sequenced CD4 or CD8 repertoire held them at higher abundance. To estimate the distribution of each clone across memory phenotypes, clonotype frequencies in memory subsets were weighted by FACS-sorted cell numbers. TCRdb reran the public reads through fastp at Q25 and MiXCR, keeping productive beta chains. Each record represents a unique CDR3 protein, reported with the most common genes and DNA among its rows. The V and J calls and clone size come from TCRdb's table, not from the authors' own analysis. This sample gives more than 30,000 distinct CDR3 sequences in total; approximately 7% of them show up just once. Approximately 23% of the sample is held by the ten biggest clonotypes.

Overall study outcomes, separate from this receptor: The secondary T-cell response was found to be weaker but faster than the primary response, with a peak reached on day 5 rather than on day 15. On day 0, almost all vaccine-responding clonotypes were below detection in the sorted memory subsets. Most clones expanded after primary vaccination (almost 97% of CD4 and roughly 90% of CD8) were re-detected after the booster, suggesting that broad memory maintenance occurred. A small share of clonotypes occurred in both CD4 and CD8 compartments, likely arising from convergent recombination. Only a couple of donors were included in the study, so the extent to which the findings can be generalized is limited. Computational filtering was needed because FACS-sorted repertoires could contain abundant contaminating clonotypes from the bulk population.

The V and J genes are TRBV4-3 and TRBJ2-1; 10 central bases correspond to TRBD2. This TCR was recovered from a man younger than 35 who received the YFV17D yellow fever vaccine. Material: PBMCs, either bulk or a sorted T-cell subset (CD4+, CD8+, memory, or dextramer-sorted; not recorded which), obtained on the day of the first yellow fever vaccination. The CDR3 here reads CASSQNWASGGEQFF. In nucleotides, the sequence is TGCGCCAGCAGCCAAAACTGGGCTAGCGGGGGTGAGCAGTTCTTC.